This T cell receptor (beta chain) was identified in a study of shared clonotypes between healthy human individuals. Regarding the study as a whole: Incomplete sequencing of sorted subsets was indicated by rarefaction despite large depth. Generation probabilities of non-shared clonotypes were lower (relative to those shared by all four donors).

Generated by immunoSEQ multiplex PCR, the TCRdb table keeps only in-frame clones and is missing some. The repertoire holds 2 million to 3 million clones, with roughly 93% as singletons. About this clone itself: Its specificity is unknown.

CDR1 and CDR2 (germline): GTSNPN, SVGIG (reference sequence). The ends lost 3 bases at V and 5 bases at J; junction bases unmatched: 2. This CDR3 has 13 residues. The clonotype comes from a man aged 18 to 29 in good health. Some clones in this sample may be carry-over from other donors' samples. Sequencing used naive CD4+ T cells from PBMCs. Subset given: CD45RA+ positively selected. V gene TRBV30 combines with J gene TRBJ2-7, with TRBD1 matching 12 bases. The CDR3 DNA is TGTGCCTGGAGGGGACAGGGGGCCAACGAGCAGTACTTC. Amino acid sequence: CAWRGQGANEQYF. The full variable domain, its missing parts supplied by reference TRBV30 and TRBJ2-7, is SQTIHQWPATLVQPVGSPLSLECTVEGTSNPNLYWYRQAAGRGLQLLFYSVGIGQISSEVPQNLSASRPQDRQFILSSKKLLLSDSGFYLCAWRGQGANEQYFGPGTRLTVT.